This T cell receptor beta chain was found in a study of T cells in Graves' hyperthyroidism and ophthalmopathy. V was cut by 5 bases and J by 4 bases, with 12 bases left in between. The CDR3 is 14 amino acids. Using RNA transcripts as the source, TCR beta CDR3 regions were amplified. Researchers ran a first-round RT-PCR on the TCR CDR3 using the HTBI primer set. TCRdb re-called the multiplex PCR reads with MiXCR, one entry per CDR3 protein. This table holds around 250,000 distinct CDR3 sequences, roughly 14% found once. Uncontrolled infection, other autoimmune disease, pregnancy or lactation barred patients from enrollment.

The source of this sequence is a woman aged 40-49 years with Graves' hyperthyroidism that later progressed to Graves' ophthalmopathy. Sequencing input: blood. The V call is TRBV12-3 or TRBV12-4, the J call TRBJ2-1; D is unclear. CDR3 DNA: TGTGCCAGCAGTCGAACTTCCAAATACAATGAGCAGTTCTTC. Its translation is CASSRTSKYNEQFF.